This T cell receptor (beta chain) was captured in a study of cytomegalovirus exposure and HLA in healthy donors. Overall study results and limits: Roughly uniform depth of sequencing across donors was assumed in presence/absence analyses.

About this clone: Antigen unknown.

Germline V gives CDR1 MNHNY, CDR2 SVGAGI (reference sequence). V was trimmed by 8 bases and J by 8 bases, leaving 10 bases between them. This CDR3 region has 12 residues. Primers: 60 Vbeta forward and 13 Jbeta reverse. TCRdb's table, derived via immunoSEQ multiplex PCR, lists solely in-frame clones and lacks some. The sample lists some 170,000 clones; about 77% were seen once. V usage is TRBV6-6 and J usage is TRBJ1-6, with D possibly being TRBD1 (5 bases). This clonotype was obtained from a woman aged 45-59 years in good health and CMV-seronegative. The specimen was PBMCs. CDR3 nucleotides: TGTGCCAGCTCTCAGGGTGATTCACCCCTCCACTTT. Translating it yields CASSQGDSPLHF.